This is a list of T cell receptor beta chains from one sample in a study of blood T cell repertoires in COVID-19. Sequencing was performed with immunoSEQ multiplex PCR; in TCRdb, only in-frame clones are kept and a portion is missing. The sample yields fewer than 20,000 clones, around 91% seen once. Sample: peripheral blood. These TCRs come from a human donor in a cohort sampled during active COVID-19. Each CDR3 is given with its conserved first and last residue. The D gene is left open where the match is weak. Clone sizes are given selectively: once, few, many, or a class where the clone is expanded.

j_call | d_call | clone_size | cdr3_length | v_call | cdr3_nt | cdr3_aa
TRBJ2-1 | TRBD1 | once | 16 | TRBV7-7 | TGTGCTAGCAGCGCCTCCGGGACAGGGCGGGGCAATGAGCAGTTCTTC | CASSASGTGRGNEQFF
TRBJ2-1 | TRBD2 | NA | 17 | TRBV20-1 | TGCAGTGCTAGTCCCCGGACTAGCGGGGGGACGAACAATGAGCAGTTCTTC | CSASPRTSGGTNNEQFF
TRBJ2-3 | NA | NA | 16 | TRBV2 | TGTGCCAGCAGTGAGACCGGGACACTAGTCACAGATACGCAGTATTTT | CASSETGTLVTDTQYF
TRBJ2-5 | NA | once | 16 | TRBV9 | TGTGCCAGCAGCGTCCTGGCGGGGTTTGGGCAAGAGACCCAGTACTTC | CASSVLAGFGQETQYF
TRBJ1-1 | NA | NA | 12 | TRBV6-5 | TGTGCCAGCAGTTACCCATACACTGAAGCTTTCTTT | CASSYPYTEAFF
TRBJ2-3 | NA | NA | 15 | TRBV7-2 | TGTGCCAGCAGCCAAATACTCCGGCCGGGGAGTACGCAGTATTTT | CASSQILRPGSTQYF
TRBJ2-2 | NA | NA | 19 | TRBV18 | TGTGCCAGCTCACCACTCCCGAGAATAGGGGGTTTGAACACCGGGGAGCTGTTTTTT | CASSPLPRIGGLNTGELFF
TRBJ2-5 | TRBD2 | NA | 15 | TRBV5-4 | TGTGCCAGCAGCTTCCTAGCGGAGCCACAAGAGACCCAGTACTTC | CASSFLAEPQETQYF
TRBJ1-3 | NA | once | 14 | TRBV10-3 | TGTGCCATCAGTGGGGAACAGGGAGGAAACACCATATATTTT | CAISGEQGGNTIYF
TRBJ1-2 | NA | NA | 16 | TRBV4-1 | TGCGCCAGCAGCCAAGATGTCGACAGAAAGTTAGAGGGCTACACCTTC | CASSQDVDRKLEGYTF
TRBJ2-7 | NA | NA | 13 | TRBV3-1/TRBV3-2 | TGTGCCAGCAGTCTCTCGAGCTCCTACGAGCAGTACTTC | CASSLSSSYEQYF
TRBJ2-6 | TRBD1 | NA | 18 | TRBV4-2 | TGTGCCAGCAGCCAAGGGAGACAGGGGGCGCTTGGGGCCAACGTCCTGACTTTC | CASSQGRQGALGANVLTF
TRBJ2-7 | TRBD1 | NA | 12 | TRBV6-5 | TGTGCCAGCAGTTACGGGGACAGGGAGCAGTACTTC | CASSYGDREQYF
TRBJ2-5 | TRBD1 | NA | 14 | TRBV10-3 | TGTGCCATCAGTGGGAACAGGGGGGAAGAGACCCAGTACTTC | CAISGNRGEETQYF
TRBJ2-5 | NA | NA | 15 | TRBV11-3 | TGTGCCAGCAGCTCACCCGTTGAGTATCAAGAGACCCAGTACTTC | CASSSPVEYQETQYF
TRBJ2-7 | NA | NA | 14 | TRBV11-2 | TGTGCCAGCAGCTCCGGGACCAGGGGCTCCGAGCAGTACTTC | CASSSGTRGSEQYF
TRBJ2-2 | TRBD1 | NA | 16 | TRBV15 | TGTGCCACCAGCAGAGATCTAACAGGGGTCACCGGGGAGCTGTTTTTT | CATSRDLTGVTGELFF
TRBJ2-5 | TRBD2 | NA | 15 | TRBV3-1/TRBV3-2 | TGTGCCAGCAGCCAAGAAATAGCGGGGCGGGAGACCCAGTACTTC | CASSQEIAGRETQYF